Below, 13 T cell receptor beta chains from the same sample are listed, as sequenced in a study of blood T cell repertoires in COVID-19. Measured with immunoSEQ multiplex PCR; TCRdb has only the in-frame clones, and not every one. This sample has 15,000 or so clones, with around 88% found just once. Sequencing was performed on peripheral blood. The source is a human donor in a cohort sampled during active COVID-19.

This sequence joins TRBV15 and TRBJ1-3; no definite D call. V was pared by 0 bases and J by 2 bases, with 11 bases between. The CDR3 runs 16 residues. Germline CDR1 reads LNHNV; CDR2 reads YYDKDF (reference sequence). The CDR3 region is CATSRDRGRTGNTIYF. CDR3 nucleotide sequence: TGTGCCACCAGCAGAGATAGAGGGAGGACTGGAAACACCATATATTTT.

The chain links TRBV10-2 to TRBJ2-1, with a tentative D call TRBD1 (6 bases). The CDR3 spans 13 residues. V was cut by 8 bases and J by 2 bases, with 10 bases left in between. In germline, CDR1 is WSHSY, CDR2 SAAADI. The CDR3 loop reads CASQDRTYNEQFF. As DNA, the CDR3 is TGCGCCAGCCAGGACAGAACCTACAATGAGCAGTTCTTC.

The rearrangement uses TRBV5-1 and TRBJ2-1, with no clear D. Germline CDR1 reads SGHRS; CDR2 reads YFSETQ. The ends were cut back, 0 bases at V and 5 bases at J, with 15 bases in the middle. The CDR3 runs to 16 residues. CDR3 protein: CASSLGSTQPNNEQFF. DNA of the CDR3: TGCGCCAGCAGCTTGGGGTCCACCCAACCTAACAATGAGCAGTTCTTC.

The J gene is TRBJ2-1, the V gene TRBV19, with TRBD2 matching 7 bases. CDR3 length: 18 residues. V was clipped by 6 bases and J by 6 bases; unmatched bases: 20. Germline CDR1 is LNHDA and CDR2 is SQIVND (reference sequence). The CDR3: CASSGASGPPKPPNEQFF. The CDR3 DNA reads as TGTGCCAGTAGCGGGGCTAGCGGACCTCCCAAACCCCCCAATGAGCAGTTCTTC. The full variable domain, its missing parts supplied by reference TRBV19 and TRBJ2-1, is DGGITQSPKYLFRKEGQNVTLSCEQNLNHDAMYWYRQDPGQGLRLIYYSQIVNDFQKGDIAEGYSVSREKKESFPLTVTSAQKNPTAFYLCASSGASGPPKPPNEQFFGPGTRLTVL.

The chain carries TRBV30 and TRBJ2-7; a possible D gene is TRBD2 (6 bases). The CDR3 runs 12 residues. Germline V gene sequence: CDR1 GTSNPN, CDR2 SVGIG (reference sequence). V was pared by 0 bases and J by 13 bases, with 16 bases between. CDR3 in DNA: TGTGCCTGGAGTGTACCCGGGGTAGCGGCTTACTTC. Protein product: CAWSVPGVAAYF.

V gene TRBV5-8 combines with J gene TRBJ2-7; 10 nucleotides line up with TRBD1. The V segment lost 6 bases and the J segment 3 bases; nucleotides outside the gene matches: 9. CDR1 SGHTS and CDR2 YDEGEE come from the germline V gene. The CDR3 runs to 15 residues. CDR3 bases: TGTGCCAGCAAGGGGATTGGACAGGGGGTCTACGAGCAGTACTTC. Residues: CASKGIGQGVYEQYF.

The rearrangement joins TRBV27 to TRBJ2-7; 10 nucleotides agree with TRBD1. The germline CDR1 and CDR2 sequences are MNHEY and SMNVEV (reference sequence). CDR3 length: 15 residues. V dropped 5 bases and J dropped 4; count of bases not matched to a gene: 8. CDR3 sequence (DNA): TGTGCCAGCAGTATACGACAGGGGGCCCCTTACGAGCAGTACTTC. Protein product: CASSIRQGAPYEQYF.

This CDR3 is CASSTGQGAYEQYF. CDR3 sequence (DNA): TGCGCCAGCAGCACCGGACAGGGGGCCTACGAGCAGTACTTC. The chain joins TRBV5-1 to TRBJ2-7; 10 positions agree with TRBD1. CDR3 length: 14 residues. Germline V lookup: CDR1 SGHRS, CDR2 YFSETQ. The junction had 3 bases not matched to a gene; V was cut back by 4 bases and J by 2 bases.

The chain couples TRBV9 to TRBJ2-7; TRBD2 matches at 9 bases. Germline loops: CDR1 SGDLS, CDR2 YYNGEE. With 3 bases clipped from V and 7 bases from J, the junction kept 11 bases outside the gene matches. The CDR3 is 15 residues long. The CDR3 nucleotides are TGTGCCAGCAGCGCTGCTAGCGGGGTTCGGGGGGAGCAGTACTTC. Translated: CASSAASGVRGEQYF.

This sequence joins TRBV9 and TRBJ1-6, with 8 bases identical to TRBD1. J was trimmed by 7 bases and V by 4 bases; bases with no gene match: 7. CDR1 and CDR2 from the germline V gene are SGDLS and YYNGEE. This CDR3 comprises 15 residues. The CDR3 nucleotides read TGTGCCAGCAGCCCAAGGACAGGGCTGAATTCACCCCTCCACTTT. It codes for CASSPRTGLNSPLHF.

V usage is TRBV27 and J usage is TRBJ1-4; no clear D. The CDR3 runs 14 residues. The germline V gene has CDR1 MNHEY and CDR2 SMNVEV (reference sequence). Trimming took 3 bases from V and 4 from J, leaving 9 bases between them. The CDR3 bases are TGTGCCAGCAGTTTTCGTCGGTTTAATGAAAAACTGTTTTTT. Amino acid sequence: CASSFRRFNEKLFF.

CDR3 region: CASSLDGTAHYEQYF. CDR3 nucleotides: TGTGCCAGCAGCTTAGATGGGACAGCCCACTACGAGCAGTACTTC. This sequence joins TRBV7-8 and TRBJ2-7; 7 bases fit TRBD1. V lost 1 base, J lost 3 bases, and 6 bases stayed unmatched. Germline V gene lookup returns CDR1 SGHVS and CDR2 FQNEAQ. This CDR3 has 15 residues.

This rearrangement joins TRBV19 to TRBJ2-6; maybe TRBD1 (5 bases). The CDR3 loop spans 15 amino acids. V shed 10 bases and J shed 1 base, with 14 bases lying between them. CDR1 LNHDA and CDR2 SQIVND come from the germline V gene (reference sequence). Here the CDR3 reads CATRAGQSGANVLTF. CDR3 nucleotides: TGTGCCACGCGCGCAGGGCAGTCTGGGGCCAACGTCCTGACTTTC.